This passage covers 2 T cell receptor beta chains from one sample sequenced in a study of cytomegalovirus exposure and HLA in healthy donors. Vbeta (60) and Jbeta (13) primers were used in the PCR. The repertoire was sequenced with immunoSEQ multiplex PCR; TCRdb's copy has only in-frame clones and lacks some. The sample records some 190,000 clones, 65% to 85% being singletons. Sequenced input: PBMCs. All receptors come from a female donor in good health and CMV-seronegative.

Here the CDR3 DNA reads TGTGCCAGCAGTGAAAGGACAGGGAATTCACCCCTCCACTTT. Translated: CASSERTGNSPLHF. The chain couples TRBV6-1 to TRBJ1-6, with 8 bases that match TRBD1. Germline values: CDR1 MNHNS, CDR2 SASEGT. The CDR3 loop spans 14 amino acids. Trimming took 2 bases from V and 7 from J; bases not matched to a gene: 1.

The gene calls are TRBV6-4 and TRBJ2-2, with D perhaps matching TRBD2 (5 bases). This CDR3 is built from 15 residues. The V gene's germline CDR1 is MRHNA and CDR2 SNTAGT. V lost 0 bases to trimming and J lost 4 bases, with 9 bases between them. CDR3 loop: CASSDSAGGTGELFF. CDR3 nucleotide sequence: TGTGCCAGCAGTGACTCGGCAGGAGGCACCGGGGAGCTGTTTTTT.